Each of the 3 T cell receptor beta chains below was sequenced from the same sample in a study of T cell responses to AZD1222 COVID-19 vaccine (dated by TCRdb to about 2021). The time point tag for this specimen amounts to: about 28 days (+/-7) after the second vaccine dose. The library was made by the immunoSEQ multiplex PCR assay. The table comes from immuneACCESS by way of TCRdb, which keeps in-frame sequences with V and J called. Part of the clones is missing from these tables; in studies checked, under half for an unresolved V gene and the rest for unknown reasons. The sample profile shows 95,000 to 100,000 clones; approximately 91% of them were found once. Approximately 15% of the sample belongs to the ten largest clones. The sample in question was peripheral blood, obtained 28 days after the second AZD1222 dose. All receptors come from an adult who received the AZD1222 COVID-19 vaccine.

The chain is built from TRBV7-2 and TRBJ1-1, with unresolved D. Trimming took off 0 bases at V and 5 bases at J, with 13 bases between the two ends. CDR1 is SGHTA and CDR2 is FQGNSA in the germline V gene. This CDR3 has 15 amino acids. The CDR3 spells CASSLAPTWGTEAFF. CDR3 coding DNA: TGTGCCAGCAGCTTAGCCCCCACCTGGGGAACTGAAGCTTTCTTT.

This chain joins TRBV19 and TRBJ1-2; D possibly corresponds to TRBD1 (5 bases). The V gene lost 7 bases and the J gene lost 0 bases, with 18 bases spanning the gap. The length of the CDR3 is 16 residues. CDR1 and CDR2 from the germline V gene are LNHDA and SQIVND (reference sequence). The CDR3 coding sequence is TGTGCCAGTATGGGGCAGGGTGACTATTCTAACTATGGCTACACCTTC. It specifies CASMGQGDYSNYGYTF.

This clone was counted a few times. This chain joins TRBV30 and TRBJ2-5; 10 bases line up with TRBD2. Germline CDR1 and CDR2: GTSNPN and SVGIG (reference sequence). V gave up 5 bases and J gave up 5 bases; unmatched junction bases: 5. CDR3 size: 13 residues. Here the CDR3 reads CAWLLAGVETQYF. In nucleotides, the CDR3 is TGTGCCTGGTTGCTAGCGGGAGTGGAGACCCAGTACTTC.